This T cell receptor beta chain was retrieved from a study of blood T cell repertoires in COVID-19. Only in-frame clones appear in the TCRdb table, and some are missing; sequencing was by immunoSEQ multiplex PCR. The sample holds about 200,000 clones, roughly 85% seen once. The cohort comprised adults aged roughly 18 to 95 years residing in approximately 25 US areas. The CDR3 consists of 15 residues. J gave up 3 bases and V 3 bases, and 7 bases lay outside the gene matches. Germline CDR1 and CDR2: SGHNT and YYREEE (reference sequence). This clone was seen a single time. The J gene is TRBJ2-7, the V gene TRBV5-4; 9 bases are shared with TRBD1. This TCR was recovered from a woman between 40 and 50 years old with acute COVID-19. The sequencing sample was made of PBMCs or T cells enriched from blood (not recorded which). CDR3 DNA sequence: TGTGCCAGCAGCTCCTCCGGGACAGGGATCTACGAGCAGTACTTC. Translated, it gives CASSSSGTGIYEQYF.